The present T cell receptor (beta chain) was sequenced within a study of OX40 agonist ivuxolimab in advanced cancers. The overall study: Of the patients, three showed partial responses, one with hepatocellular carcinoma and two with cutaneous melanoma.

Study-level points and caveats: At 0.1 to 3.0 mg/kg and by week 6, CD4+ and CD8+ T cells in the blood had expanded clonally.

Regarding this clone: Its antigen is unknown.

Here immunoSEQ multiplex PCR was the method, and the copy in TCRdb shows in-frame clones only, minus some. The sample gives 53,000 or so clones, about 88% of which show up once; roughly 1.5% is in the top ten. The input for sequencing was CD4+ or CD8+ T cells sorted from blood, taken in a trial of the OX40 agonist ivuxolimab. The TCR originated in an adult with an advanced solid tumor such as melanoma, head and neck, liver or kidney cancer.

The CDR3 sequence: CASSRTGETDTQYF. For the CDR3, the DNA is TGTGCCAGCAGCCGGACAGGGGAGACAGATACGCAGTATTTT. This chain links TRBV5-6 with TRBJ2-3; 9 nucleotides line up with TRBD1. The V segment lost 4 bases and the J segment 3 bases; nucleotides outside the gene matches: 3. The CDR3 totals 14 residues. The V gene's germline CDR1 is SGHDT and CDR2 YYEEEE.